This TCR beta chain was sequenced in a study of shared clonotypes between healthy human individuals. Sequencing was performed with immunoSEQ multiplex PCR; in TCRdb, only in-frame clones are kept and a portion is missing. The data contain roughly 2.5 million clones, approximately 92% of them seen just once; the ten biggest clones take up over 0.12%. Losses at the gene ends were 0 bases for V and 4 bases for J; bases not matched to a gene: 6. The CDR3 runs to 17 residues. CDR1 is SGHRS, CDR2 YFSETQ, per germline. General study findings and limits: Across subsets, estimated richness was generally greater for naive than for memory populations. Non-shared clonotypes showed lower generation probabilities than clonotypes common to all four donors.

As concerns this clone: Its specificity is unknown.

Only Caucasian adults living in Nashville, Tennessee made up the donor group. The source is a man between 18 and 35 years old in good health. Input material: naive CD4+ T cells sorted from blood. Subset in this sample: CD45RA+ positively selected. V gene TRBV5-1 combines with J gene TRBJ2-3, with 12 bases identical to TRBD2. CDR3 region: CASSLALTSGSADTQYF. CDR3 DNA: TGCGCCAGCAGCTTGGCCTTGACTAGCGGGAGTGCAGATACGCAGTATTTT. The full variable domain, with the rest looked up from reference TRBV5-1 and TRBJ2-3, is KAGVTQTPRYLIKTRGQQVTLSCSPISGHRSVSWYQQTPGQGLQFLFEYFSETQRNKGNFPGRFSGRQFSNSRSEMNVSTLELGDSALYLCASSLALTSGSADTQYFGPGTRLTVL.